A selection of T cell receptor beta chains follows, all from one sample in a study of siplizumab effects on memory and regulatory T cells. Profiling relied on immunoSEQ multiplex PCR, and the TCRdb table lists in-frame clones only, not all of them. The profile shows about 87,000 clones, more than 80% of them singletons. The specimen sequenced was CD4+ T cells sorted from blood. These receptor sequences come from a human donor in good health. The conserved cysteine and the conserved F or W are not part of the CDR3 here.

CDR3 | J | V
ASRRGGDYEQY | TRBJ2-7 | TRBV19
ASKGGEMNTEAF | TRBJ1-1 | TRBV19
ASRRGLAANEQF | TRBJ2-1 | TRBV28
ASSYSYQPQH | TRBJ1-5 | TRBV6-5
ASSLEGNTDTQY | TRBJ2-3 | TRBV5-1
ASSVAPSGTYEQY | TRBJ2-7 | TRBV9
ASSVASAGNTIY | TRBJ1-3 | TRBV9
ASSPGRDRPYEQY | TRBJ2-7 | TRBV5-1
ASSLNSANTGELF | TRBJ2-2 | TRBV7-3
ASSQGQGALQPQH | TRBJ1-5 | TRBV18
SVDVGRTGDGYT | TRBJ1-2 | TRBV29-1
ASSTGLSNTGELF | TRBJ2-2 | TRBV5-4
ASTTSRQSGNEQF | TRBJ2-1 | TRBV11-2
ASSHTGANYGYT | TRBJ1-2 | TRBV14
ASSEYRGPSYEQY | TRBJ2-7 | TRBV10-1
ASTRTGGYGYT | TRBJ1-2 | TRBV27
ASSLEGDSEAF | TRBJ1-1 | TRBV5-1
ASSGRDIRQETQY | TRBJ2-5 | TRBV6-1
ASSLSASGSSYNEQF | TRBJ2-1 | TRBV27
SVTDGSYEQY | TRBJ2-7 | TRBV29-1
ASSLRLARYEQY | TRBJ2-7 | TRBV13
ASSSTIDTIY | TRBJ1-3 | TRBV27
ASSRLAGEQDTQY | TRBJ2-3 | TRBV6-5
ASSLLPSTGELF | TRBJ2-2 | TRBV7-3
ASSLFERYEQY | TRBJ2-7 | TRBV7-9
ASSLSLDEQF | TRBJ2-1 | TRBV28
ATSRDRDETRETQY | TRBJ2-5 | TRBV15
SVDPGMNTEAF | TRBJ1-1 | TRBV29-1
SASGRGGKTQY | TRBJ2-5 | TRBV29-1
ASIITQGTEAF | TRBJ1-1 | TRBV6-6
ASSPGQVSVVAKNIQY | TRBJ2-4 | TRBV19